The TCR beta chain under discussion was sequenced for a study of blood T cell repertoires in COVID-19. Measured with immunoSEQ multiplex PCR; TCRdb has only the in-frame clones, and not every one. This sample has about 440,000 clones, with around 91% found just once. Germline-derived CDR1 and CDR2 are SGHVS and FQNEAQ. The CDR3 contains 17 residues. The V gene end was trimmed by 6 bases and the J gene end by 3 bases; junction bases not matched to a gene: 12. The source is a man younger than 35 who had recovered from COVID-19. This chain joins TRBV7-8 and TRBJ2-2, with TRBD1 matching over 8 bases. Sequencing was performed on PBMCs or T cells enriched from blood (not recorded which). In nucleotides, the CDR3 is TGTGCCAGCAGAAGAGCCGGACAGGGATTTGACACCGGGGAGCTGTTTTTT. Protein: CASRRAGQGFDTGELFF.